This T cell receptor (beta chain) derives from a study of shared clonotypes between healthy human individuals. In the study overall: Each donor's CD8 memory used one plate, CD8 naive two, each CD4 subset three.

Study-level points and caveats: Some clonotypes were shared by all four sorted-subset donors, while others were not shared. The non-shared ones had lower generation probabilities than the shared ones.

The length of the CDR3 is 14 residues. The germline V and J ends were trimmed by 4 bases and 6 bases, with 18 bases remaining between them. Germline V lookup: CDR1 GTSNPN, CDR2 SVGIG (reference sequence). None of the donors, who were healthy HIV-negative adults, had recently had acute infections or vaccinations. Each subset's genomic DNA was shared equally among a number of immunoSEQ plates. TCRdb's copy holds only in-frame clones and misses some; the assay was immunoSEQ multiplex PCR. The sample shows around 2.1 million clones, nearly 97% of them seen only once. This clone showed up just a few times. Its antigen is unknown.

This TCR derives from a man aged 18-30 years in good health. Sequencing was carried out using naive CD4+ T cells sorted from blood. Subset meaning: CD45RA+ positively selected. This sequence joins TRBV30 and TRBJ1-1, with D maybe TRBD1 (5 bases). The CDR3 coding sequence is TGTGCCTGGAAAGGGGACCCCCGCAGTCCTGAAGCTTTCTTT. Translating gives CAWKGDPRSPEAFF.